Described below is a single TCR beta chain sequence and its context. What it binds is not known. The method was immunoSEQ multiplex PCR; TCRdb's version includes in-frame clones alone and lacks a portion of them. This sample carries about 1.5 million clones, approximately 98% of them seen once, and the ten largest clones take approximately 0.44%. This CDR3 contains 12 residues. Germline CDR1 is ENHRY and CDR2 is SYGVKD. V trimming: 10 bases; J trimming: 6 bases; junction bases outside the gene matches: 3. The data stem from a study of shared clonotypes between healthy human individuals. Findings and limits, study-wide: Non-shared clonotypes had lower generation probabilities than clonotypes shared by all four sorted-subset donors.

Material: naive CD4+ T cells sorted from blood. Subset denoted: CD45RA+ positively selected. The gene calls are TRBV10-3 and TRBJ2-1; 10 bases match TRBD1. This clonotype originated in a man aged 30 to 39 in good health. The CDR3 sequence: CATRDRGNEQFF. The CDR3 region has the DNA TGTGCCACCCGGGACAGGGGCAATGAGCAGTTCTTC.